Below, one T cell receptor beta chain is given with its context. The antigen remains unidentified. This specimen comes from a study of cytomegalovirus exposure and HLA in healthy donors. Study in general: Of 300 to 450 genotyped donors, 65% to 85% clustered with self-reported Caucasian donors. Study-wide results and limits: Among the most significant clusters, several appeared linked to common viral pathogens in a later analysis.

Use of 60 Vbeta and 13 Jbeta primers characterized the PCR. Produced via immunoSEQ multiplex PCR; TCRdb's table is partial and in-frame only. Of hundreds of thousands of clones listed, 70% to 90% were seen once; the top ten hold roughly 2.3%. CDR3 length: 17 amino acids. V gave up 3 bases and J gave up 5 bases, with 22 bases separating them. Germline loops: CDR1 SGHDN, CDR2 FVKESK. The sequencing input was PBMCs. The rearrangement links TRBV14 to TRBJ1-2, with a weak D call TRBD1 (5 bases). The receptor comes from a woman between 18 and 29 years old in good health and CMV-seronegative. The CDR3, as DNA: TGTGCCAGCAGCCAGGGACTAGGCCTGAAGCACTTATATGGCTACACCTTC. It encodes CASSQGLGLKHLYGYTF. The variable domain in full, completed from reference TRBV14 and TRBJ1-2, reads EAGVTQFPSHSVIEKGQTVTLRCDPISGHDNLYWYRRVMGKEIKFLLHFVKESKQDESGMPNNRFLAERTGGTYSTLKVQPAELEDSGVYFCASSQGLGLKHLYGYTFGSGTRLTVV.